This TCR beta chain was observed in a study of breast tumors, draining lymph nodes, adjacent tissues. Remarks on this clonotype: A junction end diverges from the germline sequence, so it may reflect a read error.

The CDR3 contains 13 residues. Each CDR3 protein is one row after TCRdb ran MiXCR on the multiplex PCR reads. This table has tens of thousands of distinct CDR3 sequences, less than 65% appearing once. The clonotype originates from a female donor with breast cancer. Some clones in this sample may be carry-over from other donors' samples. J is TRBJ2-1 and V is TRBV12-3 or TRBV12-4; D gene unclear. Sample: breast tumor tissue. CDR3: CASSDGPYNEQLF. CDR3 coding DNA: TGTGCCAGCAGTGACGGCCCCTACAATGAGCAGCTCTTC.